This T cell receptor beta chain was obtained from a study of blood T cells in healthy people across ages. Study-wide results and limits: Measured against age, TCR beta diversity per million T cells decreased in a roughly linear manner.

CDR1 is MGHRA and CDR2 is YSYEKL in the germline V gene. V shed 3 bases and J shed 12 bases, with 15 bases lying between them. The CDR3 runs to 12 residues. Worth noting for this clonotype: Antigen: not known.

With a J-beta primer mix and a sample-barcoded 5' primer, a second PCR ran 7 to 11 cycles. TCRdb fed the 5' RACE reads into MiXCR, producing one record per CDR3 protein. In the table there are hundreds of thousands of distinct CDR3 sequences, roughly 25% of which are singletons. This sample also appeared in a second study, on T cells of mothers and their children. Per that paper: A handful of children and their three healthy Caucasian mothers were the donors. It was found that thymic selection shapes TCR recombination output similarly in related and unrelated pairs.

The source material was blood. The origin of this receptor is a boy between 10 and 17 years old in good health. V gene TRBV4-1 combines with J gene TRBJ2-7; D gene uncertain. CDR3: CASSQDLLLLYF. CDR3 sequence (DNA): TGCGCCAGCAGCCAGGACCTATTATTGTTGTACTTC.